What follows describes a single T cell receptor (beta chain). Its antigen is not known. The data were obtained in a study of T cell responses to AZD1222 COVID-19 vaccine. The protocol was immunoSEQ multiplex PCR, while the TCRdb copy is restricted to in-frame clones and leaves out a portion. The sample holds about 180,000 clones, about 91% seen once. Study-wide results and limits: Compared with day 0, the breadth and depth of the Spike-specific TCR repertoire rose significantly after two doses of AZD1222.

This clonotype was sampled from an adult in good health. The sequences come from peripheral blood, collected on day 0 of AZD1222 vaccination.

The CDR3 DNA follows: TGTGCCAGCAGCTCACAGGGGAGGGATCAGCCCCAGCATTTT. Translating gives CASSSQGRDQPQHF. The chain carries TRBV2 and TRBJ1-5; 7 nucleotides agree with TRBD1. The CDR3 runs to 14 residues. V shed 6 bases, J shed 5 bases, and the junction held 7 bases outside the gene matches. CDR1 and CDR2 from the germline V gene are SNHLY and FYNNEI. Complete variable domain (other parts from reference TRBV2 and TRBJ1-5): EPEVTQTPSHQVTQMGQEVILRCVPISNHLYFYWYRQILGQKVEFLVSFYNNEISEKSEIFDDQFSVERPDGSNFTLKIRSTKLEDSAMYFCASSSQGRDQPQHFGDGTRLSIL.